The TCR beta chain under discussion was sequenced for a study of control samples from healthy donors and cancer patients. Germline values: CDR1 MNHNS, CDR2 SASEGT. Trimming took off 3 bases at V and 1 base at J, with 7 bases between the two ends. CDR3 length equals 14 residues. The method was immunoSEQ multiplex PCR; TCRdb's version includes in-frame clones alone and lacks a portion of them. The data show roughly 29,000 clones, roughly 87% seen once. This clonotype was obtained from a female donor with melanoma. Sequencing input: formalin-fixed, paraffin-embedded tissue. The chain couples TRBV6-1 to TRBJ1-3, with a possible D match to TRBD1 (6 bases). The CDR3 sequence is CASSDTGSGNTIYF. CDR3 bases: TGTGCCAGCAGTGATACAGGGTCTGGAAACACCATATATTTT.